Shown below are 22 T cell receptor beta chains from a single sample sequenced in a study of blood T cell repertoires in COVID-19. Sequencing used immunoSEQ multiplex PCR; TCRdb keeps in-frame clones, though not all of them. The data contain over 250,000 clones, roughly four fifths of them singletons. Specimen: PBMCs or T cells enriched from blood (not recorded which). These TCRs come from a man aged 40-49 years who had been exposed to COVID-19.

The chain couples TRBV5-1 to TRBJ2-2; 9 bases line up with TRBD2. Trimming at V came to 4 bases and at J to 11 bases, leaving 12 bases not matched to a gene. The CDR3 runs to 15 residues. The germline CDR1 and CDR2 sequences are SGHRS and YFSETQ. The CDR3 loop reads CASSRVGGRALELFF. CDR3 DNA sequence: TGCGCCAGCAGCCGGGTAGGCGGGAGGGCCTTAGAGCTGTTTTTT.

The chain is built from TRBV5-6 and TRBJ2-7; D might be TRBD2 (6 bases). The germline V gene has CDR1 SGHDT and CDR2 YYEEEE. V was shortened by 3 bases and J by 4 bases, with 23 bases between the two germline ends. CDR3 length equals 17 residues. This CDR3 is CASSSDPSGVDQYEQYF. CDR3 DNA: TGTGCCAGCAGCTCGGATCCTTCGGGAGTAGACCAGTACGAGCAGTACTTC.

This clone showed up just a few times. This rearrangement joins TRBV6-5 to TRBJ1-2; D call uncertain. Trimming removed 0 bases at V and 7 bases at J, with 9 bases between. CDR1 and CDR2 (germline): MNHEY, SVGAGI. The CDR3 loop spans 13 amino acids. The DNA for the CDR3 is TGTGCCAGCAGTTACTCTTTAGGAGGTGGCTACACCTTC. Its translation: CASSYSLGGGYTF.

The chain is built from TRBV5-1 and TRBJ2-1; 7 bases agree with TRBD2. From germline, CDR1 is SGHRS and CDR2 YFSETQ. With 3 bases clipped from V and 5 bases from J, the junction kept 8 bases outside the gene matches. This CDR3 has 15 residues. CDR3 in DNA: TGCGCCAGCAGCTGGGCAAGCGGGGCTAACAATGAGCAGTTCTTC. Translating gives CASSWASGANNEQFF. The whole variable domain, filled in from reference TRBV5-1 and TRBJ2-1, reads KAGVTQTPRYLIKTRGQQVTLSCSPISGHRSVSWYQQTPGQGLQFLFEYFSETQRNKGNFPGRFSGRQFSNSRSEMNVSTLELGDSALYLCASSWASGANNEQFFGPGTRLTVL.

Concerning this clone: The same CDR3 can be traced to other DNA sequences in this sample. The rearrangement uses TRBV7-9 and TRBJ2-1; 8 nucleotides align to TRBD2. Per germline, CDR1 SEHNR and CDR2 FQNEAQ (reference sequence). V gave up 5 bases and J gave up 0 bases; unmatched junction bases: 3. The CDR3 is 15 amino acids. This chain's CDR3 is CASSLSGSSYNEQFF. The CDR3 DNA sequence: TGTGCCAGCAGCCTCAGCGGGAGCTCCTACAATGAGCAGTTCTTC.

V gene TRBV7-9 combines with J gene TRBJ2-5; D is perhaps TRBD2 (5 bases). Deletions cut 1 base from V and 5 bases from J, with 20 bases between. Germline CDR1 and CDR2: SEHNR and FQNEAQ (reference sequence). This CDR3 region has 17 residues. The CDR3 region is CASSLGHFQDGGETQYF. The CDR3 DNA is TGTGCCAGCAGCTTAGGGCATTTTCAGGACGGCGGGGAGACCCAGTACTTC.

The chain is built from TRBV5-1 and TRBJ2-1; perhaps TRBD2 as D (5 bases). This CDR3 has 13 amino acids. Germline-derived CDR1 and CDR2 are SGHRS and YFSETQ. V was trimmed by 7 bases and J by 8 bases, leaving 16 bases between them. The CDR3: CASRLTDFDEQFF. CDR3 DNA: TGCGCCAGCCGACTAACGGATTTTGATGAGCAGTTCTTC.

This chain uses TRBV11-3 with TRBJ2-7; the D is unclear. Germline-derived CDR1 and CDR2 are SGHNT and YENEEA. The CDR3 runs to 13 residues. Trimming shortened V by 5 bases and J by 5 bases, and 13 bases separated the two germline ends. CDR3 region: CASSLTRWDEQYF. In nucleotides, the CDR3 is TGTGCCAGCAGCCTTACGCGGTGGGACGAGCAGTACTTC.

The rearrangement uses TRBV24-1 and TRBJ2-6; D is ambiguous. Germline-derived CDR1 and CDR2 are KGHDR and SFDVKD. Trimming left V 2 bases short and J 1 base short, with 5 bases between. The length of the CDR3 is 15 residues. The chain's CDR3 is CATSDSASGANVLTF. CDR3 nucleotides: TGTGCCACCAGTGATTCAGCGTCTGGGGCCAACGTCCTGACTTTC.

The CDR3 region is CASRYQGGAYNEQFF. CDR3 DNA: TGTGCCAGCAGATATCAGGGGGGAGCCTACAATGAGCAGTTCTTC. The chain links TRBV25-1 to TRBJ2-1; D is perhaps TRBD1 (7 bases). Per the germline V gene, CDR1 is MGHDK and CDR2 is SYGVNS. V was cut by 6 bases and J by 2 bases, with 14 bases left in between. This CDR3 spans 15 amino acids.

There are a few counts of this clone. The rearrangement uses TRBV30 and TRBJ1-1; 7 bases match TRBD1. CDR3 length equals 13 residues. V dropped 3 bases and J dropped 3; count of bases not matched to a gene: 4. The germline V gene has CDR1 GTSNPN and CDR2 SVGIG (reference sequence). CDR3 residues: CAWSAGGHTEAFF. Here the CDR3 DNA reads TGTGCCTGGAGCGCAGGGGGTCACACTGAAGCTTTCTTT.

This clone was seen a single time. The chain has TRBV5-6 and TRBJ1-5; D is undetermined. Germline V gene lookup returns CDR1 SGHDT and CDR2 YYEEEE. V was shortened by 0 bases and J by 1 base, with 5 bases between the two germline ends. The CDR3 runs to 14 residues. CDR3 amino acids: CASSLGRSNQPQHF. CDR3 DNA: TGTGCCAGCAGCTTGGGCAGAAGCAATCAGCCCCAGCATTTT.

This clone was seen a single time. The chain employs TRBV10-2 and TRBJ2-1; D is unresolved. Trimming took off 6 bases at V and 9 bases at J, with 9 bases between the two ends. The V gene's germline CDR1 is WSHSY and CDR2 SAAADI. The CDR3 is made up of 11 amino acids. CDR3: CASSPVAEQFF. CDR3 nucleotide sequence: TGCGCCAGCAGCCCGGTCGCTGAGCAGTTCTTC.

The chain carries TRBV13 and TRBJ1-1, with D possibly being TRBD1 (6 bases). This CDR3 region has 13 residues. Germline CDR1 and CDR2: PRHDT and FYEKMQ (reference sequence). V was shortened by 5 bases and J by 1 base, with 8 bases between the two germline ends. The CDR3 nucleotides read TGTGCCAGCAGCGGACAGACGAACACTGAAGCTTTCTTT. It is translated as CASSGQTNTEAFF. The full variable domain, with the rest looked up from reference TRBV13 and TRBJ1-1, is AAGVIQSPRHLIKEKRETATLKCYPIPRHDTVYWYQQGPGQDPQFLISFYEKMQSDKGSIPDRFSAQQFSDYHSELNMSSLELGDSALYFCASSGQTNTEAFFGQGTRLTVV.

V usage is TRBV6-1 and J usage is TRBJ1-2; weak D call: TRBD1 (6 bases). Germline lookup yields CDR1 MNHNS and CDR2 SASEGT. The CDR3 extends over 15 amino acids. With 0 bases removed from V and 2 bases from J, the gap between germline ends came to 10 bases. Here the CDR3 reads CASSEATTGNYGYTF. The CDR3 DNA reads as TGTGCCAGCAGTGAAGCAACCACAGGGAACTATGGCTACACCTTC.

This chain links TRBV7-9 with TRBJ2-7, with a weak D call TRBD2 (5 bases). Germline lookup yields CDR1 SEHNR and CDR2 FQNEAQ (reference sequence). The CDR3 extends over 13 amino acids. V lost 4 bases, J lost 3 bases, and 10 bases lay in between. The CDR3, as DNA: TGTGCCAGCAGCTCTGACGGGGTCTACGAGCAGTACTTC. The encoded protein is CASSSDGVYEQYF.

The table lists this clone with a few counts. Other DNA sequences in the sample encode the same CDR3. The chain has TRBV5-1 and TRBJ2-3, with D maybe TRBD2 (6 bases). Trimming stripped 2 bases from V and 0 bases from J, with 13 bases between. This CDR3 spans 16 amino acids. Germline V gives CDR1 SGHRS, CDR2 YFSETQ. CDR3 loop: CASSLSTGGSTDTQYF. The CDR3 bases are TGCGCCAGCAGCTTATCTACTGGAGGGAGCACAGATACGCAGTATTTT.

V and J are TRBV5-1 and TRBJ2-7; the D gene is possibly TRBD1 (6 bases). Looked up from germline, CDR1 is SGHRS and CDR2 is YFSETQ. The CDR3 extends over 14 amino acids. V was cut by 5 bases and J by 3 bases, with 15 bases left in between. CDR3 sequence: CASSPDRWDYEQYF. The CDR3, as DNA: TGCGCCAGCAGTCCTGACAGGTGGGACTACGAGCAGTACTTC.

V and J are TRBV30 and TRBJ2-7; 7 bases align to TRBD2. Germline loops: CDR1 GTSNPN, CDR2 SVGIG (reference sequence). V gave up 5 bases and J gave up 3 bases; unmatched junction bases: 16. CDR3 length: 16 residues. The DNA for the CDR3 is TGTGCCTGGTCGCGGGAGTCGTGGGGCCCCAACTACGAGCAGTACTTC. Protein product: CAWSRESWGPNYEQYF.

The gene calls are TRBV5-1 and TRBJ2-6, with a weak D call TRBD2 (5 bases). CDR1 SGHRS and CDR2 YFSETQ come from the germline V gene. Trimming stripped 3 bases from V and 7 bases from J, with 8 bases between. CDR3 length: 13 amino acids. This chain's CDR3 is CASSWEFANVLTF. CDR3 sequence (DNA): TGCGCCAGCAGCTGGGAGTTTGCCAACGTCCTGACTTTC.

This clone appeared once. The rearrangement joins TRBV11-2 to TRBJ1-3; D remains ambiguous. Trimming took off 5 bases at V and 0 bases at J, with 17 bases between the two ends. CDR3 length: 17 amino acids. Germline V gives CDR1 SGHAT, CDR2 FQNNGV. Here the CDR3 reads CASSGSAAFPSGNTIYF. CDR3 nucleotides: TGTGCCAGCAGCGGATCTGCGGCATTCCCCTCTGGAAACACCATATATTTT.

The rearrangement links TRBV19 to TRBJ2-3, with 8 bases that match TRBD2. Germline lookup yields CDR1 LNHDA and CDR2 SQIVND (reference sequence). The CDR3 contains 18 residues. The V segment lost 6 bases and the J segment 3 bases; nucleotides outside the gene matches: 17. The CDR3 DNA sequence: TGTGCCAGTAGCACCTCCAGCGGGAGTGGAATGGGAACAGATACGCAGTATTTT. It codes for CASSTSSGSGMGTDTQYF. The full variable domain, rest sourced from reference TRBV19 and TRBJ2-3, is DGGITQSPKYLFRKEGQNVTLSCEQNLNHDAMYWYRQDPGQGLRLIYYSQIVNDFQKGDIAEGYSVSREKKESFPLTVTSAQKNPTAFYLCASSTSSGSGMGTDTQYFGPGTRLTVL.